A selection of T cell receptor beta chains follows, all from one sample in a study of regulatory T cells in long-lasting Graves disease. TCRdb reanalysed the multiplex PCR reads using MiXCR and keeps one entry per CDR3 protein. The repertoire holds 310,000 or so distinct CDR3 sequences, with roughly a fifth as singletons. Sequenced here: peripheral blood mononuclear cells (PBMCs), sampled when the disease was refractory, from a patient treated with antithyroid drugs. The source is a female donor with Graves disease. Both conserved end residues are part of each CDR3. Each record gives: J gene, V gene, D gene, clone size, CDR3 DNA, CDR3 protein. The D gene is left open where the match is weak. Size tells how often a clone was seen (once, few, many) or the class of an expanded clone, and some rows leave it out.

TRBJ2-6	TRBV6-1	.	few	TGTGCCAGCAGTCCTGAGAGGGCTGGGGCCAACGTCCTGACTTTC	CASSPERAGANVLTF
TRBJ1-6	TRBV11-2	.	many	TGTGCCAGCAGACCTGAGATAAGCTCCTATAATTCACCCCTCCACTTT	CASRPEISSYNSPLHF
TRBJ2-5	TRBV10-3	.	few	TGTGCCATCAGTGATGGGACGGGCCCGGAGTACTTC	CAISDGTGPEYF
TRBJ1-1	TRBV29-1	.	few	TGCAGCGTTGAGTTGAACACTGAAGCTTTCTTT	CSVELNTEAFF
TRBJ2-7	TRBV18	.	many	TGTGCCAGCTCACCAGGCCAGGGCGGTCGTGAGCAGTACTTC	CASSPGQGGREQYF
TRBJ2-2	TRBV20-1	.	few	TGCAGTGCCCCCCGGGGGATCACCGGGGAGCTGTTTTTT	CSAPRGITGELFF
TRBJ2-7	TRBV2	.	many	TGTGCCAGCAGTGATGGCCAGAGCCTCTCCTACGAGCAGTACTTC	CASSDGQSLSYEQYF
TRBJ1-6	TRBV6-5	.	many	TGTGCCAGCAGTTACTCGAGGGTGCCCCTCCACTTT	CASSYSRVPLHF
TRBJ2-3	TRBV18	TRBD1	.	TGTGCCAGCTCAAAAACGGGACAGGGGACGGATGCGCAGTATTTT	CASSKTGQGTDAQYF
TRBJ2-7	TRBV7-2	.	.	TGTGCCAGCAGCTTAGAGCCAGGAAGCTCCTACGAGCAGTACTTC	CASSLEPGSSYEQYF
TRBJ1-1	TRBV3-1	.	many	TGTGCCAGCAGCCAAGCTGGCAGGGCCAGGCTCACTGAAGCTTTCTTT	CASSQAGRARLTEAFF
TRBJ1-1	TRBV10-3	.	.	TGTGCCATCAGGCCCGGGACGGAACCGAACACTGAAGCTTTCTTT	CAIRPGTEPNTEAFF
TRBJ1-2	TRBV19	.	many	TGTGCCAGTAGTCTCCGGGGAACGGACTATGGCTACACCTTC	CASSLRGTDYGYTF
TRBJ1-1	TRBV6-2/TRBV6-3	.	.	TGTGCCAGCAGTTCGGGACATCAACTGAGGATGAACACTGAAGCTTTCTTT	CASSSGHQLRMNTEAFF
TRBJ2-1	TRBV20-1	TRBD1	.	TGCAGTGCTAGGCCGACAGGGGGCGCCGACAATGAGCAGTTCTTC	CSARPTGGADNEQFF
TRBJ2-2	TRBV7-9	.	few	TGTGCCAGCGGACCCCCTACGGTGAATGGCGGGGAGCTGTTTTTT	CASGPPTVNGGELFF
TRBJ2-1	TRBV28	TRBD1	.	TGTGCCAGCAGTCCCCGGACAGGGGGCCACAATGAGCAGTTCTTC	CASSPRTGGHNEQFF
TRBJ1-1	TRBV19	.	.	TGTGCCAGTAGTATTAAGGGTGGCCGATTCACTGAAGCTTTCTTT	CASSIKGGRFTEAFF
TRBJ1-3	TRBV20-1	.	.	TGCAGTGCTAGGTTCCGGTACCCACTCTCTGGAAACACCATATATTTT	CSARFRYPLSGNTIYF
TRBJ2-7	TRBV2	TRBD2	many	TGTGCCAGCAGTTCCGGGACTAGCGCCTTATCAAAGTACTTC	CASSSGTSALSKYF
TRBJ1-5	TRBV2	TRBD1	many	TGTGCCAGCAGTCGGGACAGCTTAAAGAATCAGCCCCAGCATTTT	CASSRDSLKNQPQHF
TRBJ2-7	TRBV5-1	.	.	TGCGCCAGCAGGGCGGCCGCAACCTACGAGCAGTACTTC	CASRAAATYEQYF
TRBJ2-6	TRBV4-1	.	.	TGCGCCAGCAGTCCGGGGCCTAGCTCTGGGGCCAACGTCCTGACTTTC	CASSPGPSSGANVLTF
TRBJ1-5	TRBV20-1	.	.	TGCAGTGCTTCTAGGGGTAATCGCAATCAGCCCCAGCATTTT	CSASRGNRNQPQHF
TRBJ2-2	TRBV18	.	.	TGTGCCAGCTCACCTATAAGCGGGGAGCTGTTTTTT	CASSPISGELFF
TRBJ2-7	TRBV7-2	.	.	TGTGCCAGCACCCGGGCAGCGCGCTACGAGCAGTACTTC	CASTRAARYEQYF
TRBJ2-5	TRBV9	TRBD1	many	TGTGCCAGCAGCGTAGGTCATTGGGACAGGCAAGAGACCCAGTACTTC	CASSVGHWDRQETQYF
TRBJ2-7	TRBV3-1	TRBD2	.	TGTGCCAGCAGCCAAGATCGGAGCGGGAGGGCCTTCGGCGAGCAGTACTTC	CASSQDRSGRAFGEQYF
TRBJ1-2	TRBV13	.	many	TGTGCCAGCAGCAGCCAACAGGTTAACTATGGCTACACCTTC	CASSSQQVNYGYTF
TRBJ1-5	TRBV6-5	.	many	TGTGCCAGCAGTTATGTACTTCAACCCAATCAGCCCCAGCATTTT	CASSYVLQPNQPQHF
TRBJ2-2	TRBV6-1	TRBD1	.	TGTGCCAGCAGGGACAGGATCACCGGGGAGCTGTTTTTT	CASRDRITGELFF
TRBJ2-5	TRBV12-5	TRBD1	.	TGTGCTAGTGCCCAGCATCTAGGACAGGGGACAGAGACCCAGTACTTC	CASAQHLGQGTETQYF
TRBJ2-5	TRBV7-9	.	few	TGTGCCGTTCCGGGGGCCTCCCAAGAGACCCAGTACTTC	CAVPGASQETQYF
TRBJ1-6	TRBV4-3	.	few	TGCGCCAGCAGCCAAGATATCGGCGGTGGAAATTCACCCCTCCACTTT	CASSQDIGGGNSPLHF